The entry that follows covers one T cell receptor beta chain sequence. What it binds is not known. The V end was cut by 3 bases, the J end by 4 bases, with 6 bases between. CDR1 is MRHNA and CDR2 is SNTAGT in the germline V gene. This CDR3 is 12 amino acids long. Libraries were prepared by immunoSEQ multiplex PCR; TCRdb keeps only in-frame clonotypes and omits some of them. The sample consists of roughly 1,600,000 clones, 98% of them appearing once. The sample comes from a study of shared clonotypes between healthy human individuals. General study results and limits: Generally, naive subsets came out with larger estimated richness than memory subsets.

The chain joins TRBV6-4 to TRBJ1-2; a weak D match, TRBD1 (6 bases). The material sequenced was naive CD4+ T cells sorted from blood. The subset here: CD45RA+ positively selected. This sequence originates from a man under 40 in good health. CDR3 amino acids: CASSETGYGYTF. CDR3 nucleotide sequence: TGTGCCAGCAGTGAGACAGGCTATGGCTACACCTTC.